The T cell receptor (beta chain) described here comes from a study of siplizumab effects on memory and regulatory T cells. Assays were performed on 95,000 to 100,000 TCR templates per sample. Here immunoSEQ multiplex PCR was the method, and the copy in TCRdb shows in-frame clones only, minus some. The data hold 70,000 or so clones, with approximately 88% observed a single time. Study-level points and caveats: Assignment to unstimulated subsets succeeded for only a minor fraction of the alloreactive clones. The authors could not assign a naive or memory phenotype to roughly 75-95% of proliferating CD4+ or CD8+ clones. Controls showed an average of about 27% Treg-derived mappable alloreactive CD4+ clones, while siplizumab showed about 75%.

V lost 3 bases, J lost 2 bases, and 8 bases stayed unmatched. Germline V gene data show CDR1 as GTSNPN and CDR2 as SVGIG (reference sequence). The CDR3 runs to 15 residues. About this clone: Its target is unknown.

This clonotype was sampled from a human donor in good health. The sample was Tregs sorted from blood. This chain joins TRBV30 and TRBJ2-7; 9 positions agree with TRBD1. In DNA, the CDR3 is TGTGCCTGGAGCCAAAGGGGGACAGGGACCTACGAGCAGTACTTC. Translated, it gives CAWSQRGTGTYEQYF.